This T cell receptor beta chain was obtained from a study of early stage breast cancer tumors. The CDR3 length is 16 residues. Each sample had two DNA replicates, approximately 0.49 ug blood or about 1.5 ug tissue. TCRdb's table, derived via immunoSEQ multiplex PCR, lists solely in-frame clones and lacks some. The sample contains around 53,000 clones, about 93% of which appear only once. Sample: blood. This receptor was obtained from a person aged 70 to 85 with breast cancer. The V and J genes are TRBV21-1 and TRBJ2-2; the table's TRBD2 call for D was not verified on the DNA. TRBV21-1 is an annotated pseudogene. The CDR3: CASSKGWRVNTGELFF. The CDR3, as DNA: TGTGCCAGCAGCAAAGGGTGGCGGGTAAACACCGGGGAGCTGTTTTTT.